Shown below are 28 T cell receptor beta chains from a single sample sequenced in a study of blood T cells in healthy people across ages. Next came a second PCR, run for about 6 to 11 cycles, which used a sample-barcoded 5' primer along with a J-beta primer mix. MiXCR, applied by TCRdb to the 5' RACE reads, yields one record per CDR3 protein. The sample includes more than 650,000 distinct CDR3 sequences, about a fifth seen only once; the top ten take about 20%. Input material: blood. The source is an older man in good health.

This clonotype came up many times. The gene calls are TRBV20-1 and TRBJ2-1; TRBD1 agrees at 9 bases. The ends lost 1 base at V and 10 bases at J; junction bases unmatched: 8. The CDR3 sequence is 14 residues long. Germline V gene lookup returns CDR1 DFQATT and CDR2 SNEGSKA (reference sequence). This chain's CDR3 is CSARVPGQGQEQFF. Here the CDR3 DNA reads TGCAGTGCTAGAGTCCCGGGACAGGGTCAGGAGCAGTTCTTC.

This clonotype was detected many times. The chain joins TRBV25-1 to TRBJ1-3, with 9 bases that match TRBD1. The CDR3 extends over 17 amino acids. J was trimmed by 8 bases and V by 6 bases; bases with no gene match: 17. Germline CDR1 reads MGHDK; CDR2 reads SYGVNS. The CDR3 reads CASRGRKKTGGMDTIYF. The DNA for the CDR3 is TGTGCCAGCAGGGGCCGAAAAAAGACAGGGGGTATGGACACCATATATTTT.

This clonotype was counted only a few times. The chain joins TRBV6-6 to TRBJ1-1, with 8 bases lining up with TRBD1. In germline, CDR1 is MNHNY, CDR2 SVGAGI (reference sequence). V shed 4 bases and J 5 bases; nucleotides not matched to a gene: 12. The CDR3 sequence is 16 residues long. In nucleotides, the CDR3 is TGTGCCAGCAGTTTGACAGGGGATTTTGTACGGACTGAAGCTTTCTTT. Protein sequence: CASSLTGDFVRTEAFF.

This chain links TRBV9 with TRBJ2-2, with 10 positions matching TRBD2. The CDR3 runs 15 residues. Germline assignment: CDR1 SGDLS and CDR2 YYNGEE. The V gene end was trimmed by 0 bases and the J gene end by 9 bases; junction bases not matched to a gene: 5. The CDR3 nucleotides are TGTGCCAGCAGCGTAGTAGGTAGCGGGAGGCGGGAGCTGTTTTTT. It yields the protein CASSVVGSGRRELFF.

Here the CDR3 reads CASSLDGRDSYEQYV. DNA for the CDR3: TGCGCCAGCAGCTTGGATGGCAGGGATAGCTACGAGCAGTACGTC. V is TRBV5-1 and J is TRBJ2-7, with TRBD1 as a possible D gene (5 bases). Trimming took off 0 bases at V and 3 bases at J, with 13 bases between the two ends. The CDR3 totals 15 residues. Looked up from germline, CDR1 is SGHRS and CDR2 is YFSETQ.

The V and J genes are TRBV3-1 and TRBJ1-4, with D tentatively TRBD1 (6 bases). The CDR3 is 15 amino acids. Germline V CDR1 and CDR2: LGHDT, YNNKEL (reference sequence). V shed 0 bases and J shed 5 bases, with 10 bases lying between them. The CDR3 here is CASSQDWGQNEKLFF. The CDR3 coding sequence is TGTGCCAGCAGCCAAGATTGGGGACAAAATGAAAAACTGTTTTTT. The variable domain in full, completed from reference TRBV3-1 and TRBJ1-4, reads DTAVSQTPKYLVTQMGNDKSIKCEQNLGHDTMYWYKQDSKKFLKIMFSYNNKELIINETVPNRFSPKSPDKAHLNLHINSLELGDSAVYFCASSQDWGQNEKLFFGSGTQLSVL.

The chain recombines TRBV20-1 with TRBJ2-2, with D perhaps TRBD2 (7 bases). The CDR3 consists of 14 residues. The germline V gene encodes CDR1 DFQATT and CDR2 SNEGSKA (reference sequence). Between the trimmed V and J ends, which lost 7 bases and 0 bases, there was a span of 12 bases. The CDR3 DNA reads as TGCAGTGTACCGGGGGGCCCGAACACCGGGGAGCTGTTTTTT. This encodes CSVPGGPNTGELFF.

CDR3 in DNA: TGTGCCAGCAGTTTATCCTTGAAGAACACTGAAGCTTTCTTT. This translates into CASSLSLKNTEAFF. The chain uses TRBV27 and TRBJ1-1; D uncertain. The CDR3 loop spans 14 amino acids. CDR1 and CDR2 (germline): MNHEY, SMNVEV (reference sequence). V was cut by 0 bases and J by 1 base, with 6 bases left in between.

The chain is built from TRBV5-5 and TRBJ1-1; D not resolved. The ends were cut back, 0 bases at V and 3 bases at J, with 9 bases in the middle. The CDR3 spans 14 residues. Germline-derived CDR1 and CDR2 are SGHKS and YYEKEE (reference sequence). The DNA for the CDR3 is TGTGCCAGCAGCTTGGACTGGTTGGACACTGAAGCTTTCTTT. It translates to CASSLDWLDTEAFF.

Only a few counts were recorded for this clonotype. One junction end does not reproduce the germline sequence, and a read error may be involved. The CDR3 protein is CGARDIAGVGIQYF. CDR3 DNA: TGCGGTGCTAGAGATATTGCGGGAGTTGGCATTCAGTACTTC. The V call is TRBV20-1, the J call TRBJ2-4, with TRBD2 matching 7 bases. The germline gives CDR1 DFQATT, CDR2 SNEGSKA (reference sequence). The CDR3 has 14 residues.

The chain couples TRBV12-3 or TRBV12-4 to TRBJ2-3, with a tentative D call TRBD1 (6 bases). Trimming left V 3 bases short and J 8 bases short, with 15 bases between. The CDR3 has 14 amino acids. The CDR3 protein is CASSFRDMVVTQYF. CDR3 bases: TGTGCCAGCAGTTTTAGGGACATGGTAGTTACGCAGTATTTT.

This chain uses TRBV5-5 with TRBJ2-5; D unclear. CDR1 and CDR2 from the germline V gene are SGHKS and YYEKEE (reference sequence). V was pared by 0 bases and J by 4 bases, with 4 bases between. The CDR3 is 12 amino acids. CDR3 residues: CASSLDAETQYF. The CDR3 DNA reads as TGTGCCAGCAGCTTGGATGCAGAGACCCAGTACTTC.

This clonotype showed up just a few times. This chain links TRBV5-1 with TRBJ2-1; 7 bases match TRBD1. Germline-derived CDR1 and CDR2 are SGHRS and YFSETQ. There are 15 residues in the CDR3. V lost 5 bases, J lost 5 bases, and 10 bases stayed unmatched. DNA of the CDR3: TGCGCCAGCAGTGTAGTGGTCGGGACAGACAATGAGCAGTTCTTC. Amino acids: CASSVVVGTDNEQFF.

This rearrangement joins TRBV4-1 to TRBJ2-1, with TRBD2 matching over 8 bases. CDR3 size: 17 residues. Germline V lookup: CDR1 MGHRA, CDR2 YSYEKL. V trimming: 0 bases; J trimming: 2 bases; junction bases outside the gene matches: 6. The CDR3 sequence: CASSQDEAGAPYNEQFF. In nucleotides, the CDR3 is TGCGCCAGCAGCCAAGATGAAGCGGGGGCCCCCTACAATGAGCAGTTCTTC.

The chain carries TRBV11-3 and TRBJ2-1, with D unresolved. The germline V gene has CDR1 SGHNT and CDR2 YENEEA. The CDR3 consists of 13 residues. Trimming removed 8 bases at V and 0 bases at J, with 8 bases between. For the CDR3, the DNA is TGTGCCAGCCTTAGTGACTCCTACAATGAGCAGTTCTTC. It yields the protein CASLSDSYNEQFF.

This clonotype has more than one count but fewer than ten. The chain employs TRBV6-1 and TRBJ2-1; D may be TRBD1 (5 bases). In germline, CDR1 is MNHNS, CDR2 SASEGT. V lost 6 bases, J lost 5 bases, and 14 bases lay in between. The CDR3 totals 14 residues. CDR3: CASRLQDNDNEQFF. In DNA form, the CDR3 reads TGTGCCAGCAGGCTCCAGGACAATGACAATGAGCAGTTCTTC.

The chain has TRBV25-1 and TRBJ1-4, with D perhaps TRBD1 (6 bases). Germline lookup yields CDR1 MGHDK and CDR2 SYGVNS. This CDR3 is built from 16 residues. V lost 5 bases to trimming and J lost 4 bases, with 17 bases between them. Written as DNA, the CDR3 is TGTGCCAGCAGTAGTGCAGGGGTGGACGGTAATGAAAAACTGTTTTTT. It codes for CASSSAGVDGNEKLFF.

This clonotype was recorded many times. This chain connects TRBV5-1 to TRBJ1-1; D is unresolved. This CDR3 spans 13 amino acids. CDR1 and CDR2 from the germline V gene are SGHRS and YFSETQ. Trimming shortened V by 1 base and J by 5 bases, and 9 bases separated the two germline ends. CDR3 in amino acids: CASSLRQQTEAFF. In DNA form, the CDR3 reads TGCGCCAGCAGCTTGAGGCAGCAGACTGAAGCTTTCTTT.

This clonotype was detected a few times. This sequence joins TRBV11-2 and TRBJ1-1; tentative D call: TRBD1 (5 bases). CDR1 SGHAT and CDR2 FQNNGV come from the germline V gene. The CDR3 runs to 16 residues. Trimming stripped 5 bases from V and 3 bases from J, with 19 bases between. The DNA of the CDR3 is TGTGCCAGCAGCCTCGGAGCAGGGAGTGGGGACACTGAAGCTTTCTTT. Translating it yields CASSLGAGSGDTEAFF.

The chain carries TRBV5-1 and TRBJ1-2; D perhaps matches TRBD1 (5 bases). Germline CDR1 and CDR2: SGHRS and YFSETQ. The germline V and J ends were trimmed by 7 bases and 3 bases, with 13 bases remaining between them. The length of the CDR3 is 13 residues. CDR3 nucleotide sequence: TGCGCCAGCGGGGGAGGGTTCGACTATGGCTACACCTTC. Its protein product is CASGGGFDYGYTF. The full variable domain, with the rest looked up from reference TRBV5-1 and TRBJ1-2, is KAGVTQTPRYLIKTRGQQVTLSCSPISGHRSVSWYQQTPGQGLQFLFEYFSETQRNKGNFPGRFSGRQFSNSRSEMNVSTLELGDSALYLCASGGGFDYGYTFGSGTRLTVV.

This sequence joins TRBV7-2 and TRBJ2-2, with D tentatively TRBD1 or TRBD2 (5 bases each). This CDR3 is built from 17 residues. Trimming left V 5 bases short and J 1 base short, with 17 bases between. CDR1 and CDR2 (germline): SGHTA, FQGNSA. In DNA, the CDR3 is TGTGCCAGCAGCCTAAGCCTACGGGACCAGAACACCGGGGAGCTGTTTTTT. Amino acids: CASSLSLRDQNTGELFF.

This clonotype was seen a handful of times. The chain has TRBV5-1 and TRBJ1-2; weak D call: TRBD1 (5 bases). The CDR3 is made up of 15 amino acids. Germline CDR1 is SGHRS and CDR2 is YFSETQ. V lost 1 base, J lost 5 bases, and 15 bases lay in between. CDR3 region: CASSLRRGHDYGYTF. The DNA of the CDR3 is TGCGCCAGCAGCTTGAGACGAGGACATGATTATGGCTACACCTTC.

The chain carries TRBV6-1 and TRBJ2-5; weak D call: TRBD2 (6 bases). The J call may be wrong; the DNA end is better matched by TRBJ2-1. The CDR3 runs 12 residues. Germline CDR1 and CDR2: MNHNS and SASEGT. CDR3 sequence: CASRVSSEEQFF. CDR3 bases: TGTGCCAGCAGGGTCTCTAGCGAGGAGCAGTTCTTC.

The rearrangement links TRBV5-1 to TRBJ1-2; possibly TRBD1 for D (6 bases). Trimming cost V 3 bases and J 6 bases, with 12 bases left between them. The CDR3 has 13 amino acids. Germline V gene lookup returns CDR1 SGHRS and CDR2 YFSETQ. The CDR3 nucleotides read TGCGCCAGCAGCTACTCAGGGGATCATGGCTACACCTTC. This codes for CASSYSGDHGYTF.

The chain has TRBV29-1 and TRBJ2-5; D may be TRBD1 or TRBD2 (6 bases each). The CDR3 sequence is 12 residues long. V shed 5 bases and J shed 5 bases, with 12 bases lying between them. Germline lookup yields CDR1 SQVTM and CDR2 ANQGSEA. Written as DNA, the CDR3 is TGCAGCGTTTCGGGGGCGGCGGAGACCCAGTACTTC. Protein product: CSVSGAAETQYF.

The gene calls are TRBV10-2 and TRBJ1-5; 7 bases map to TRBD1. This CDR3 spans 16 amino acids. V lost 4 bases and J lost 2; bases outside the gene matches: 8. The V gene's germline CDR1 is WSHSY and CDR2 SAAADI. CDR3 region: CASSVFGTGGNQPQHF. DNA for the CDR3: TGCGCCAGCAGTGTCTTCGGTACAGGGGGCAATCAGCCCCAGCATTTT.

This clonotype was observed a handful of times. The chain carries TRBV3-1 and TRBJ1-5; D is undetermined. This CDR3 is built from 14 residues. CDR1 and CDR2 (germline): LGHDT, YNNKEL (reference sequence). V gave up 1 base and J gave up 4 bases, with 8 bases separating them. This chain's CDR3 is CASSQGLRNQPQHF. In nucleotides, the CDR3 is TGTGCCAGCAGCCAAGGATTGAGAAATCAGCCCCAGCATTTT. The variable domain in full, with the rest retrieved from reference TRBV3-1 and TRBJ1-5, is DTAVSQTPKYLVTQMGNDKSIKCEQNLGHDTMYWYKQDSKKFLKIMFSYNNKELIINETVPNRFSPKSPDKAHLNLHINSLELGDSAVYFCASSQGLRNQPQHFGDGTRLSIL.

About this clonotype itself: Germline and junction disagree at one end, which may indicate a read error. This rearrangement joins TRBV7-2 to TRBJ2-1; D might be TRBD1 (5 bases). Per the germline V gene, CDR1 is SGHTA and CDR2 is FQGNSA. This CDR3 comprises 14 residues. Here the CDR3 DNA reads TGTGCCAGCAGCCCCAGGGCCCTTTACACTGAGCAGTTCTTC. This sequence encodes CASSPRALYTEQFF.